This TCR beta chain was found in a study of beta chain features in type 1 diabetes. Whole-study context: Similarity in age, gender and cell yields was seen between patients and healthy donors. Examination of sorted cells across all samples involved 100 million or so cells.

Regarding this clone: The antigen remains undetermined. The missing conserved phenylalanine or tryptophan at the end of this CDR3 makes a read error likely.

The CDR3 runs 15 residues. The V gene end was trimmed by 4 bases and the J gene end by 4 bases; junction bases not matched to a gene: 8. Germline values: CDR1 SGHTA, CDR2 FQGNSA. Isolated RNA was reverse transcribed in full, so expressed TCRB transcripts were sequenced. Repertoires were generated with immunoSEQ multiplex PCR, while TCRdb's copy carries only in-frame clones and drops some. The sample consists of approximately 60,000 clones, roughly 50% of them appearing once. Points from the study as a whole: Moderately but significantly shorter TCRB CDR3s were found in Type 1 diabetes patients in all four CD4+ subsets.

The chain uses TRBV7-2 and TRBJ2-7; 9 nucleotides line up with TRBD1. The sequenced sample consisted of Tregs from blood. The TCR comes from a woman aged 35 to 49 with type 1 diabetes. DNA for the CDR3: TGTGCCAGCAGCTCACAACAGGGGGCCCAATACGAGCAGTACCTC. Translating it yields CASSSQQGAQYEQYL.